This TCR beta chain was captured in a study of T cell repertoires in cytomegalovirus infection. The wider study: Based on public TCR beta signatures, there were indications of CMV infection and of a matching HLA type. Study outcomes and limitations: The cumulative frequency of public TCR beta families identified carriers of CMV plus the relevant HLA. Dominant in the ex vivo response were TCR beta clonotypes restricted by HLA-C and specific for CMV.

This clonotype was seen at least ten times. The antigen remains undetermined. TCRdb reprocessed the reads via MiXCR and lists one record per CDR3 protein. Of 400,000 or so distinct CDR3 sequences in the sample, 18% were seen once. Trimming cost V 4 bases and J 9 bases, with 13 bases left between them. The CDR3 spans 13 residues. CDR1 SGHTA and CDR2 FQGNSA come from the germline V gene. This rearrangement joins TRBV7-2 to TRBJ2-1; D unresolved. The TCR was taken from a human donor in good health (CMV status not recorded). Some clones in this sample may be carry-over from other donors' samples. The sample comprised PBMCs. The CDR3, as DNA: TGTGCCAGCAGCTACCCCCTACAGCCTGAGCAGTTCTTC. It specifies CASSYPLQPEQFF.